The next 9 T cell receptor beta chains were all read from a single sample in a study of patients and donors after allogeneic stem cell transplantation (dated by TCRdb to the early 2020s). Library construction relied on RT-PCR. Sequencing instrument: NextSeq 550. TCRdb took the public reads, trimmed them with fastp at Q25, ran MiXCR for clone calling and kept in-frame beta chains. Rows matching on CDR3 protein sequence are summarized as one entry with the most common DNA and genes. The sample table lists 400,000 to 500,000 distinct CDR3 sequences, approximately 16% of them with a count of one. Around 7.9% of the sample belongs to the ten largest clones. The sequenced sample consisted of blood, either unsorted or a sorted T cell fraction (not recorded which). The receptor source for this set is a human donor who was either an allogeneic HSCT recipient or a stem cell or donor lymphocyte infusion donor (not recorded which). It is not recorded whose cells these are; they may come from a transplant donor.

The V call is TRBV4-2, the J call TRBJ1-6; TRBD1 might be the D (5 bases). The germline V gene encodes CDR1 LGHNA and CDR2 YNFKEQ. CDR3 length: 16 amino acids. V lost 0 bases and J lost 0, with 6 bases in between. CDR3 bases: TGTGCCAGCAGCCAAGAGGGACTCTCCTATAATTCACCCCTCCACTTT. It translates to CASSQEGLSYNSPLHF.

This clonotype was found many times. The genes are TRBV4-1 and TRBJ1-2; weak D call: TRBD1 (5 bases). The germline V gene has CDR1 MGHRA and CDR2 YSYEKL. The CDR3 consists of 15 residues. V was pared by 2 bases and J by 4 bases, with 14 bases between. CDR3 residues: CASSQTTGVLYGYTF. The CDR3 DNA sequence: TGCGCCAGCAGCCAAACAACAGGAGTCCTCTATGGCTACACCTTC.

The chain is built from TRBV6-5 and TRBJ1-3; unclear D gene. Germline values: CDR1 MNHEY, CDR2 SVGAGI. This CDR3 has 18 amino acids. V lost 2 bases and J lost 3, with 20 bases in between. The CDR3, as DNA: TGTGCCAGCAGTTACCAACAGAGCCCCATCCGGCTTGGAAACACCATATATTTT. Amino acids: CASSYQQSPIRLGNTIYF.

Concerning this clonotype itself: A much larger clone lies a single base off, so this may be a read error. The chain carries TRBV12-3 or TRBV12-4 and TRBJ1-2; D gene ambiguous. Between the trimmed V and J ends, which lost 0 bases and 6 bases, there was a span of 14 bases. The length of the CDR3 is 15 residues. The CDR3 bases are TGTGCCAGCAGTTTAGCGGAGTGTAAAGGAAATGGCTACACCTTC. Protein product: CASSLAECKGNGYTF.

The CDR3 coding sequence is TGTGCCAGCTCATCCTTTAGGCTAGCGGGATGGGCAGATACGCAGTATTTT. Translated: CASSSFRLAGWADTQYF. The rearrangement uses TRBV6-1 and TRBJ2-3; 9 bases are shared with TRBD2. V lost 8 bases to trimming and J lost 4 bases; unmatched junction nucleotides: 16. The CDR3 is made up of 17 amino acids. Germline CDR1 MNHNS, CDR2 SASEGT.

The chain carries TRBV2 and TRBJ1-6, with D tentatively TRBD1 (5 bases). The CDR3 runs 15 residues. CDR1 and CDR2 from the germline V gene are SNHLY and FYNNEI. V lost 0 bases and J lost 7, with 10 bases in between. Here the CDR3 reads CASSEARGRNSPLHF. As DNA, the CDR3 is TGTGCCAGCAGTGAAGCGCGGGGCCGGAATTCACCCCTCCACTTT.

The chain recombines TRBV11-2 with TRBJ2-3; TRBD2 might be the D (6 bases). The CDR3 runs to 18 residues. Between the trimmed V and J ends, which lost 1 base and 2 bases, there was a span of 19 bases. CDR1 and CDR2 (germline): SGHAT, FQNNGV. DNA of the CDR3: TGTGCCAGCAGCTTAGGGGCGGTGGTGGGACTCTACACAGATACGCAGTATTTT. It is translated as CASSLGAVVGLYTDTQYF. The entire variable domain, with the rest obtained from reference TRBV11-2 and TRBJ2-3, is as follows: EAGVAQSPRYKIIEKRQSVAFWCNPISGHATLYWYQQILGQGPKLLIQFQNNGVVDDSQLPKDRFSAERLKGVDSTLKIQPAKLEDSAVYLCASSLGAVVGLYTDTQYFGPGTRLTVL.

The chain joins TRBV27 to TRBJ2-2, with D perhaps matching TRBD1 or TRBD2 (6 bases each). Germline-derived CDR1 and CDR2 are MNHEY and SMNVEV (reference sequence). Trimming left V 5 bases short and J 3 bases short, with 10 bases between. This CDR3 has 14 amino acids. The CDR3 region has the DNA TGTGCCAGCAGTCAGGGGAGGTACACCGGGGAGCTGTTTTTT. Translation: CASSQGRYTGELFF.

The V call is TRBV30, the J call TRBJ1-6; D is ambiguous. CDR3 length: 17 amino acids. The germline CDR1 and CDR2 sequences are GTSNPN and SVGIG (reference sequence). V lost 1 base and J 5 bases, leaving 18 bases between the germline ends. CDR3 sequence reads: CAWSGIFGRQNNSPLHF. The CDR3 DNA reads TGTGCCTGGAGTGGGATTTTTGGACGGCAAAATAATTCACCCCTCCACTTT.